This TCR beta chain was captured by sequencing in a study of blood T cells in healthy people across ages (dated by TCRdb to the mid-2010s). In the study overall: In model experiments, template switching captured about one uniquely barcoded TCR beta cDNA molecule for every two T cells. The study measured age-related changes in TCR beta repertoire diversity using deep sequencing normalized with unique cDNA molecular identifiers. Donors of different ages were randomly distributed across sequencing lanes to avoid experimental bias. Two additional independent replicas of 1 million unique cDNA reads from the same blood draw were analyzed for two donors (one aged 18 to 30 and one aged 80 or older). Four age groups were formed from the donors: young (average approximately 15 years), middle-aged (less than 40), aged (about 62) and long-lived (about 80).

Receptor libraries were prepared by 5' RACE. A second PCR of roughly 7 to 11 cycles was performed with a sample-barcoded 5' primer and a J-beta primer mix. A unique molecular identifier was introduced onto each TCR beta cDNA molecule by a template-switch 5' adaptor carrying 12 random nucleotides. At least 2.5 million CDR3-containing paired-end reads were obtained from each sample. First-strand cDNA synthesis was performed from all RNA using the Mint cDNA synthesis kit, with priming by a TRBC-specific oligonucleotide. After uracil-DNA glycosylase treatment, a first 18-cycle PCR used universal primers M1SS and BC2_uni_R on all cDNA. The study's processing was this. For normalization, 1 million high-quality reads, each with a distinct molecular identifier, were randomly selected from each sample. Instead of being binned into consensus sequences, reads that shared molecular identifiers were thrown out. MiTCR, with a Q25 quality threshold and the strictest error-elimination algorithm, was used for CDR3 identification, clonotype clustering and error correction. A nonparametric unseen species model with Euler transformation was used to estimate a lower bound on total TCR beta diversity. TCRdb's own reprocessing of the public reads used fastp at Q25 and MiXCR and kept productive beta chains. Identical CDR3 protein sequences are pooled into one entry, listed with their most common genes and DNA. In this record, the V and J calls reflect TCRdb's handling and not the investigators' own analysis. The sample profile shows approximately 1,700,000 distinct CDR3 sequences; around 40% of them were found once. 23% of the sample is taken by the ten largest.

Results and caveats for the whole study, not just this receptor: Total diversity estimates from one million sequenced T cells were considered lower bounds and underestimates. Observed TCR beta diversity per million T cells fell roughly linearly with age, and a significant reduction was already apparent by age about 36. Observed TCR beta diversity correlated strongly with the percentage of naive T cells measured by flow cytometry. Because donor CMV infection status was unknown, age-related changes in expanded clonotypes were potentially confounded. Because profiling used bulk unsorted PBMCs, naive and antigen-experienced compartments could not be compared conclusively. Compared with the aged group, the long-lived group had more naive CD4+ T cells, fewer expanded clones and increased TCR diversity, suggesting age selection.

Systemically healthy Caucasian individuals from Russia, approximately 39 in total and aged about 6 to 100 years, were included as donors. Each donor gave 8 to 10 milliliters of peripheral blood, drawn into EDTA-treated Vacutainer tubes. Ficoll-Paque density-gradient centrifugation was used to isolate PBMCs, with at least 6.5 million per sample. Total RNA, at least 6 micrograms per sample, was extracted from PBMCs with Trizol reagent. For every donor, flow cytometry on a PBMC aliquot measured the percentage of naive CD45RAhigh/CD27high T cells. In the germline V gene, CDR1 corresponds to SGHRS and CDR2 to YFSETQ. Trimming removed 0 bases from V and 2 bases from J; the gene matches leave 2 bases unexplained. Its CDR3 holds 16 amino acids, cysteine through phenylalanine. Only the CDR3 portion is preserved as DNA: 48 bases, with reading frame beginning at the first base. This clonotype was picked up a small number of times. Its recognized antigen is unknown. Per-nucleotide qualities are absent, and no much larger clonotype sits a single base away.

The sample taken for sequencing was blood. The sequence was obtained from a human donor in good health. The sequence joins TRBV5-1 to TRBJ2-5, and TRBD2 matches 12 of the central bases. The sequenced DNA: TGCGCCAGCAGCTTGGCTGGACTAGCGGGGCAAGAGACCCAGTACTTC. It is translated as CASSLAGLAGQETQYF.